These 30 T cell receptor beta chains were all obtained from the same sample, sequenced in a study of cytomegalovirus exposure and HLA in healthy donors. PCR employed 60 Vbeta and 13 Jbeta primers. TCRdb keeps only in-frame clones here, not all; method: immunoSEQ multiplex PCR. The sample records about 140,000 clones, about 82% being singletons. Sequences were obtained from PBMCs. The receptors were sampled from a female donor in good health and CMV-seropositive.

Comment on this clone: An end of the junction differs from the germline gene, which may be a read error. CDR3 sequence: CAGSQVGQGSDEQFF. As DNA, the CDR3 is TGCGCCGGCAGCCAAGTAGGACAGGGGTCCGATGAGCAGTTCTTC. The chain joins TRBV4-1 to TRBJ2-1; 9 bases are shared with TRBD1. There are 15 residues in the CDR3. Germline V CDR1 and CDR2: MGHRA, YSYEKL.

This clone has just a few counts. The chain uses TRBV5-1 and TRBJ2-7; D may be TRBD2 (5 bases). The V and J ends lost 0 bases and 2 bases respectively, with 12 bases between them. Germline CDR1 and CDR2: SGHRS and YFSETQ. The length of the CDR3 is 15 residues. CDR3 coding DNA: TGCGCCAGCAGCTTGGGGGCGGGCAGCACCTACGAGCAGTACTTC. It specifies CASSLGAGSTYEQYF. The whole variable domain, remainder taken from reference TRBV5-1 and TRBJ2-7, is KAGVTQTPRYLIKTRGQQVTLSCSPISGHRSVSWYQQTPGQGLQFLFEYFSETQRNKGNFPGRFSGRQFSNSRSEMNVSTLELGDSALYLCASSLGAGSTYEQYFGPGTRLTVT.

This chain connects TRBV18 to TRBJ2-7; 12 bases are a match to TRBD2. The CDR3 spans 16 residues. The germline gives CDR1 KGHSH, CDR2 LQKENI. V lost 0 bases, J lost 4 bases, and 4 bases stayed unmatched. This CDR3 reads CASSPPTSGRLYEQYF. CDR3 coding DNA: TGTGCCAGCTCACCACCGACTAGCGGGAGATTGTACGAGCAGTACTTC.

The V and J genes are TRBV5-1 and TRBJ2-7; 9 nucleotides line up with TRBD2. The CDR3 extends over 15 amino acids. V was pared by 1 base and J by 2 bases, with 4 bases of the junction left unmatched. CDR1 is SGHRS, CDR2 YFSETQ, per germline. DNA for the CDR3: TGCGCCAGCAGCTTGTGGTCTAGCGGGGCCTACGAGCAGTACTTC. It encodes CASSLWSSGAYEQYF.

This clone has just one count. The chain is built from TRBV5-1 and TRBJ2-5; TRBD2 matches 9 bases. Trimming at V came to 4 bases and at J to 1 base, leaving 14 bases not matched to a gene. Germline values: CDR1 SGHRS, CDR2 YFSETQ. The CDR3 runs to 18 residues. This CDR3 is CASSQGGAGGPSQETQYF. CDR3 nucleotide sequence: TGCGCCAGCAGCCAGGGGGGAGCGGGGGGCCCTTCCCAAGAGACCCAGTACTTC. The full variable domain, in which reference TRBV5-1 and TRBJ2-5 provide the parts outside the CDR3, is KAGVTQTPRYLIKTRGQQVTLSCSPISGHRSVSWYQQTPGQGLQFLFEYFSETQRNKGNFPGRFSGRQFSNSRSEMNVSTLELGDSALYLCASSQGGAGGPSQETQYFGPGTRLLVL.

Here the CDR3 reads CASTTSGGARDTQYF. CDR3 sequence (DNA): TGTGCCAGCACCACCAGCGGGGGGGCCCGAGATACGCAGTATTTT. The genes are TRBV6-6 and TRBJ2-3; TRBD2 matches at 10 bases. This CDR3 has 15 residues. The V and J ends lost 7 bases and 5 bases, in that order; junction bases with no gene match: 9. CDR1 and CDR2 from the germline V gene are MNHNY and SVGAGI (reference sequence).

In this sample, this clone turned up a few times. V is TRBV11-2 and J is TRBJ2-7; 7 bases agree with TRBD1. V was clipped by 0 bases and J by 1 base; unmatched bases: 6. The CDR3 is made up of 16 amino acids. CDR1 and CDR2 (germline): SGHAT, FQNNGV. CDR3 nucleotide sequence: TGTGCCAGCAGCTTAGAAGGGGGCGCATCATCCTACGAGCAGTACTTC. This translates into CASSLEGGASSYEQYF. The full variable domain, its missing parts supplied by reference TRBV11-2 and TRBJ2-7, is EAGVAQSPRYKIIEKRQSVAFWCNPISGHATLYWYQQILGQGPKLLIQFQNNGVVDDSQLPKDRFSAERLKGVDSTLKIQPAKLEDSAVYLCASSLEGGASSYEQYFGPGTRLTVT.

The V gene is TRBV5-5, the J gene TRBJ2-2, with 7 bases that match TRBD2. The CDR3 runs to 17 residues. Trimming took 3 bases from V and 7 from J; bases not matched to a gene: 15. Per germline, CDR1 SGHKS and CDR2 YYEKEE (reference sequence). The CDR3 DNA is TGTGCCAGCAGCTCCGGCAAGGGAGGGATAACGGTCGGGGAGCTGTTTTTT. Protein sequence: CASSSGKGGITVGELFF.

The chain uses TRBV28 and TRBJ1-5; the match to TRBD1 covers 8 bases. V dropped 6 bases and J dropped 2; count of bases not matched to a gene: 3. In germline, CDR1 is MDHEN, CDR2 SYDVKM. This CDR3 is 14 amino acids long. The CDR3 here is CASSPGQGNQPQHF. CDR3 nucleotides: TGTGCCAGCAGCCCGGGACAGGGCAATCAGCCCCAGCATTTT.

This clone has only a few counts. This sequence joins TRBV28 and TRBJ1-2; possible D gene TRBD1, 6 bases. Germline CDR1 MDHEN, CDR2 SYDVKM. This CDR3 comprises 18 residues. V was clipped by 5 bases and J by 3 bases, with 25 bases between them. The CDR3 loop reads CASSPTGLGRGWHYGYTF. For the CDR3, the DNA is TGTGCCAGCAGTCCAACGGGGTTGGGCAGGGGTTGGCACTATGGCTACACCTTC.

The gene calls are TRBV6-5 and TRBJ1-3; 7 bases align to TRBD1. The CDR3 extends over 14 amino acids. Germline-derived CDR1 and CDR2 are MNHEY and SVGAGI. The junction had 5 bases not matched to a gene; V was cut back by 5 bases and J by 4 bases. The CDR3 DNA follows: TGTGCCAGCAGTGCTACGACAGGGGGAAACACCATATATTTT. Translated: CASSATTGGNTIYF.

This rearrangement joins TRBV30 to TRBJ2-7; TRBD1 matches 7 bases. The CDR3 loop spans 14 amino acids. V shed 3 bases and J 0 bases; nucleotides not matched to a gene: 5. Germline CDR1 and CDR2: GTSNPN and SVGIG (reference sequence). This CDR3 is CAWSGTAVSYEQYF. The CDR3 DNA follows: TGTGCCTGGAGCGGGACAGCAGTCTCCTACGAGCAGTACTTC.

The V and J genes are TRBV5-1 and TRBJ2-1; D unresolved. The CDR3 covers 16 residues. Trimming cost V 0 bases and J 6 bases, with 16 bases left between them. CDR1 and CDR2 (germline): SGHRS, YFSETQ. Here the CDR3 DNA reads TGCGCCAGCAGCTTGGGGTATGTTCCTACAGCCAATGAGCAGTTCTTC. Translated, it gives CASSLGYVPTANEQFF.

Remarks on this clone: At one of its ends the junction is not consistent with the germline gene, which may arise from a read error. As DNA, the CDR3 is TGTGCCAGCAGCGAAGGACTAGCTCAGGATGAGCAGTTCTTC. This codes for CASSEGLAQDEQFF. The chain couples TRBV2 to TRBJ2-1; 8 bases fit TRBD2. CDR3 size: 14 residues. Germline V CDR1 and CDR2: SNHLY, FYNNEI.

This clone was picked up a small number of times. The CDR3 coding sequence is TGTGCCAGCAGTGAGCTCGCCGGGACAGGGGGTTCTTGGGCTTTCTTT. This translates into CASSELAGTGGSWAFF. The chain recombines TRBV6-1 with TRBJ1-1; TRBD1 agrees at 11 bases. Germline V CDR1 and CDR2: MNHNS, SASEGT. This CDR3 comprises 16 residues. V lost 3 bases, J lost 11 bases, and 14 bases stayed unmatched.

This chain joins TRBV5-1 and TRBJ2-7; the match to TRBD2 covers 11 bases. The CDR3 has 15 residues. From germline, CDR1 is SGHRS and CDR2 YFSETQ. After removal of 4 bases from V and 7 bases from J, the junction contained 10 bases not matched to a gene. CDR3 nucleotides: TGCGCCAGCAGCGCCGGGTTAGCGGGAGGGCGGGAGCAGTACTTC. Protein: CASSAGLAGGREQYF.

This CDR3 is CASSSLTSGVYEQYF. In DNA, the CDR3 is TGTGCCAGCAGCTCATTGACTAGCGGGGTCTACGAGCAGTACTTC. This rearrangement joins TRBV5-6 to TRBJ2-7; 11 nucleotides line up with TRBD2. V gave up 3 bases and J gave up 3 bases; unmatched junction bases: 5. CDR3 length: 15 amino acids. CDR1 and CDR2 (germline): SGHDT, YYEEEE.

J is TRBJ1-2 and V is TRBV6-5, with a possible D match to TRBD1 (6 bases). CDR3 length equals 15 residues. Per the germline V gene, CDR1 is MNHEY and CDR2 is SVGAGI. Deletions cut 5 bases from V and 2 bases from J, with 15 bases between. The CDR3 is CASSQTRTANYGYTF. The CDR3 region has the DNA TGTGCCAGCAGTCAAACCCGGACAGCGAACTATGGCTACACCTTC.

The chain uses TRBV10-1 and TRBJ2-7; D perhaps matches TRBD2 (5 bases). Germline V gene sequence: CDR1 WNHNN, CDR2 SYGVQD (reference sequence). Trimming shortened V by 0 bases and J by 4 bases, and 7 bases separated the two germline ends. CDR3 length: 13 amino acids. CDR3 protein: CASSESREYEQYF. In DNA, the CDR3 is TGCGCCAGCAGTGAGTCTCGGGAATACGAGCAGTACTTC.

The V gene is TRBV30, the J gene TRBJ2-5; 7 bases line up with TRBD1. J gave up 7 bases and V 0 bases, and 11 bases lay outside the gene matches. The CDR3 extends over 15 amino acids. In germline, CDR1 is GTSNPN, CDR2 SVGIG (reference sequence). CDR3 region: CAWSVPGTARTTQYF. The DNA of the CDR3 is TGTGCCTGGAGTGTACCCGGGACAGCGAGGACGACCCAGTACTTC. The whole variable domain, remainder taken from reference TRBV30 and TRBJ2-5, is SQTIHQWPATLVQPVGSPLSLECTVEGTSNPNLYWYRQAAGRGLQLLFYSVGIGQISSEVPQNLSASRPQDRQFILSSKKLLLSDSGFYLCAWSVPGTARTTQYFGPGTRLLVL.

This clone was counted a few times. In DNA, the CDR3 is TGTGCCAGCAGGACCACAGAGCACTACGAGCAGTACTTC. Translated, it gives CASRTTEHYEQYF. This chain uses TRBV2 with TRBJ2-7; D is uncertain. Trimming removed 6 bases at V and 3 bases at J, with 12 bases between. Germline V gene lookup returns CDR1 SNHLY and CDR2 FYNNEI. The CDR3 length is 13 residues.

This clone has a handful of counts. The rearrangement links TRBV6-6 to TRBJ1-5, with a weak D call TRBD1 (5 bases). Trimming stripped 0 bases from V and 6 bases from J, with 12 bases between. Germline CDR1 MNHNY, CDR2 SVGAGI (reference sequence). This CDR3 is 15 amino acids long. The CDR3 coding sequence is TGTGCCAGCAGTTACTCGGCAGGGTGGGGTCAGCCCCAGCATTTT. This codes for CASSYSAGWGQPQHF.

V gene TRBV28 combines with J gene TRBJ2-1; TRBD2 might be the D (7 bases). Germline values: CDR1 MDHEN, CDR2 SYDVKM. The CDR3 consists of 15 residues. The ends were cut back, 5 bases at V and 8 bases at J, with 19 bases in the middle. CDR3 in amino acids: CASSAARGARHEQFF. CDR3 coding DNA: TGTGCCAGCAGTGCCGCCCGGGGGGCTCGTCATGAGCAGTTCTTC.

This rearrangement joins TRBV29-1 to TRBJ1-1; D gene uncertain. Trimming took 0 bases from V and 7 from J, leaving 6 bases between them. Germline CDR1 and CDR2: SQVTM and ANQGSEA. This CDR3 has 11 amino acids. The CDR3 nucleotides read TGCAGCGTTGAAGAGGTCAGTGAAGCTTTCTTT. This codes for CSVEEVSEAFF.

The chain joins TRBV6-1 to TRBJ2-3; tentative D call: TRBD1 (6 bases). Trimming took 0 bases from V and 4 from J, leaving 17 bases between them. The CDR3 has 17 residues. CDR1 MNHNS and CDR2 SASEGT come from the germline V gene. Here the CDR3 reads CASSEAWSQGWADTQYF. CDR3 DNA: TGTGCCAGCAGTGAAGCATGGTCGCAGGGGTGGGCAGATACGCAGTATTTT.

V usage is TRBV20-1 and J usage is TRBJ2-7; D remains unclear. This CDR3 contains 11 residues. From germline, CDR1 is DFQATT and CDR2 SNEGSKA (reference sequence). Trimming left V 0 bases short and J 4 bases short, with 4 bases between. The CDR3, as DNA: TGCAGTGCTAGAGATCTTTACGAGCAGTACTTC. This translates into CSARDLYEQYF.

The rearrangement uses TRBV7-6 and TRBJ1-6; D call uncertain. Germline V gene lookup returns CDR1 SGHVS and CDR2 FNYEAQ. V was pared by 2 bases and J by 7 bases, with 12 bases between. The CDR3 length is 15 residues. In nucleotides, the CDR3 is TGTGCCAGCAGCTTAAGTGTGATTGCGAATTCACCCCTCCACTTT. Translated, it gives CASSLSVIANSPLHF. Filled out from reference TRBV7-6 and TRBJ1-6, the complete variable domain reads GAGVSQSPRYKVTKRGQDVALRCDPISGHVSLYWYRQALGQGPEFLTYFNYEAQQDKSGLPNDRFSAERPEGSISTLTIQRTEQRDSAMYRCASSLSVIANSPLHFGNGTRLTVT.

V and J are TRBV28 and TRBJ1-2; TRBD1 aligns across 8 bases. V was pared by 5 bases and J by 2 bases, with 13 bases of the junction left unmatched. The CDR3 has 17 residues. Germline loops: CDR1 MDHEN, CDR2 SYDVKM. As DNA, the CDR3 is TGTGCCAGCAGTCTCCCAGGACAGGGAGGGATGAACTATGGCTACACCTTC. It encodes CASSLPGQGGMNYGYTF.

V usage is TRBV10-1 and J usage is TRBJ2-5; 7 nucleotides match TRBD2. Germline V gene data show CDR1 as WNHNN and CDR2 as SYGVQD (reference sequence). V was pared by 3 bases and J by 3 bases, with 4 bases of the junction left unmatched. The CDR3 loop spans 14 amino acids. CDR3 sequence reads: CASSESGGEETQYF. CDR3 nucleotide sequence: TGCGCCAGCAGTGAATCGGGGGGAGAAGAGACCCAGTACTTC.

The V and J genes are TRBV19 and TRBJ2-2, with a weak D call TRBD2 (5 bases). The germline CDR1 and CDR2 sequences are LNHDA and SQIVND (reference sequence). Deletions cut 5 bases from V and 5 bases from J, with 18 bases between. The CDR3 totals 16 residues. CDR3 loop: CASSSFGGRGTGELFF. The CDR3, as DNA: TGTGCCAGTAGTTCCTTCGGCGGAAGAGGGACCGGGGAGCTGTTTTTT.